The sequence of this T cell receptor beta chain was determined in a study of blood T cell repertoires in COVID-19. Sequenced by immunoSEQ multiplex PCR; TCRdb stores in-frame clones only, minus some. Of about 330,000 clones detected, 80% to 95% appear once; the ten largest clones hold approximately 18%. V gave up 7 bases and J gave up 5 bases, with 14 bases separating them. Germline assignment: CDR1 SNHLY and CDR2 FYNNEI. The CDR3 is 13 amino acids. The clonotype was recovered from a woman in her 30s who had recovered from COVID-19. This rearrangement joins TRBV2 to TRBJ1-1; D not certain. The sample consisted of PBMCs or T cells enriched from blood (not recorded which). CDR3 region: CASKAGEMTEAFF. CDR3 bases: TGTGCCAGCAAGGCGGGTGAGATGACTGAAGCTTTCTTT.